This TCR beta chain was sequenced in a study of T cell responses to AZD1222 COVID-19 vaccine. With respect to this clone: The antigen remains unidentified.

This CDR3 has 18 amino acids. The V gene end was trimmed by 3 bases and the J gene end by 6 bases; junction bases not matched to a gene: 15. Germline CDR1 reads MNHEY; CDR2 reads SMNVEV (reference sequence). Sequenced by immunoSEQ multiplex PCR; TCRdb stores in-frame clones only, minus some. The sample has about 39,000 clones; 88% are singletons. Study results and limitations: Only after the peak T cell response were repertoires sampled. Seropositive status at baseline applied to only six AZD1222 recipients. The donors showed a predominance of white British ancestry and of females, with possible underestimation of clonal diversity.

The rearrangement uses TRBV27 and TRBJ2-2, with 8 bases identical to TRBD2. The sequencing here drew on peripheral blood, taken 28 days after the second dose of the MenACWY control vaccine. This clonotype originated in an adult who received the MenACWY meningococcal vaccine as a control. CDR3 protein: CASSFRLAGRVVAGELFF. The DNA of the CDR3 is TGTGCCAGCAGTTTTCGTTTAGCGGGACGTGTGGTGGCCGGGGAGCTGTTTTTT.